This T cell receptor (beta chain) came from a study of a mutant IDH1 vaccine in newly diagnosed glioma. The repertoire was sequenced with immunoSEQ multiplex PCR; TCRdb's copy has only in-frame clones and lacks some. The sample consists of 45,000 to 70,000 clones, 80% to 95% of them appearing once. General study findings and limits: The occurrence of vaccine-induced immune responses was seen in 90% to 95% of patients. Pseudoprogression appeared independent of alterations in top peripheral clonotypes.

Described time point: baseline, week 1 (first vaccination visit). Treatment described: pre-vaccination baseline after standard-of-care therapy. In regard to this clone: Its target is not known.

Germline CDR1 is SGHRS and CDR2 is YFSETQ. V was cut by 4 bases and J by 0 bases, with 10 bases left in between. CDR3 length equals 14 residues. This sequence joins TRBV5-1 and TRBJ1-1; tentatively, D is TRBD1 (5 bases). The material was PBMCs, obtained from a glioma patient treated with radiotherapy, temozolomide or both. The sequence came from a man aged 45-60 years with glioma. The CDR3 loop reads CASSLGGLNTEAFF. CDR3 nucleotide sequence: TGCGCCAGCAGCCTTGGGGGGTTGAACACTGAAGCTTTCTTT.